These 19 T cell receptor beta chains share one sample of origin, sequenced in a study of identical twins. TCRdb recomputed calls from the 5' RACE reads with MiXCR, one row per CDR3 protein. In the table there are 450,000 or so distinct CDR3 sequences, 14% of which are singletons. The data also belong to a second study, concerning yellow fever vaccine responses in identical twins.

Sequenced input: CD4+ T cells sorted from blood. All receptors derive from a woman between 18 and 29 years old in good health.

The CDR3 DNA reads as TGCGCCAGCAGCGTCCCAGGGGGCGCCGGGGAGCTGTTTTTT. Translating it yields CASSVPGGAGELFF. The chain links TRBV5-1 to TRBJ2-2; the match to TRBD1 covers 8 bases. This CDR3 region has 14 residues. Germline loops: CDR1 SGHRS, CDR2 YFSETQ. Trimming cost V 4 bases and J 6 bases; bases outside gene matches: 5.

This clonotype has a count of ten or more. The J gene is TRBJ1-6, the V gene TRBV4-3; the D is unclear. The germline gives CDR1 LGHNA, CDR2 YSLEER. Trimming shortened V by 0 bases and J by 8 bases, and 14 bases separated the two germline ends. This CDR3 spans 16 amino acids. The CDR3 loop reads CASSQEPGQRDSPLHF. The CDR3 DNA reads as TGCGCCAGCAGCCAAGAACCGGGCCAAAGAGATTCACCCCTCCACTTT.

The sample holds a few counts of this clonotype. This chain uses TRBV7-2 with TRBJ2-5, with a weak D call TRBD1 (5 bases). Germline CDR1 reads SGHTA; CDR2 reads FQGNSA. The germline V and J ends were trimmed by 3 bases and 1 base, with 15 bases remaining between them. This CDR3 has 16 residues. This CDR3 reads CASSLWVDSSQETQYF. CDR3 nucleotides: TGTGCCAGCAGCTTGTGGGTCGACAGCTCCCAAGAGACCCAGTACTTC.

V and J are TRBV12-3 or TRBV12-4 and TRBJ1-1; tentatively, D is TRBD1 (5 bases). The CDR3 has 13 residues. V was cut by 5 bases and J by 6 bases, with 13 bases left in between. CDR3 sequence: CASSPPGAAEAFF. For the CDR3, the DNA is TGTGCCAGCAGTCCCCCCGGGGCCGCTGAAGCTTTCTTT.

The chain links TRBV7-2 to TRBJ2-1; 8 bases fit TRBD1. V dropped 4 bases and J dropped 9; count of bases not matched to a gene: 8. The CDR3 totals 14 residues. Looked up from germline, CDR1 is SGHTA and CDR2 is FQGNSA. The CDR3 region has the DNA TGTGCCAGCAGCTCTCACACCGGACAGGGTGAGCAGTTCTTC. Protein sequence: CASSSHTGQGEQFF.

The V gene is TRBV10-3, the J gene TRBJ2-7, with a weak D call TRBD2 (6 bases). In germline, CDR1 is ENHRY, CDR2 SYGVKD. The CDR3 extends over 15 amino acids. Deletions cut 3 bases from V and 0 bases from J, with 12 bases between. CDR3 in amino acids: CAISDRERISYEQYF. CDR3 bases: TGTGCCATCAGTGACCGGGAGCGGATCTCCTACGAGCAGTACTTC.

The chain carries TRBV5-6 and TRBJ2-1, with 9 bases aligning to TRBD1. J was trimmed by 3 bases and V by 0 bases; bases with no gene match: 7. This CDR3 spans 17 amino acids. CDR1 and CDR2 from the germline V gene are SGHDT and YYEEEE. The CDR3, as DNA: TGTGCCAGCAGCTTGGAGGGAGACAGGGGGGGCTACAATGAGCAGTTCTTC. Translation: CASSLEGDRGGYNEQFF.

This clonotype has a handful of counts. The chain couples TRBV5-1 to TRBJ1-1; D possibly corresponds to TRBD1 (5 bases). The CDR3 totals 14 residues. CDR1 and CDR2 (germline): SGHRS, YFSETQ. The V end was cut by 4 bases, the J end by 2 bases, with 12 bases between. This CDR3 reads CASSVDTINTEAFF. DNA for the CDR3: TGCGCCAGCAGCGTGGACACAATCAACACTGAAGCTTTCTTT.

The CDR3 nucleotides read TGTGCCAGCACTCCTAGCGGGGGGGCAGGAGATACGCAGTATTTT. Protein sequence: CASTPSGGAGDTQYF. The chain combines TRBV4-2 with TRBJ2-3; 12 nucleotides line up with TRBD2. Germline V CDR1 and CDR2: LGHNA, YNFKEQ. J was trimmed by 5 bases and V by 7 bases; bases with no gene match: 7. The CDR3 covers 15 residues.

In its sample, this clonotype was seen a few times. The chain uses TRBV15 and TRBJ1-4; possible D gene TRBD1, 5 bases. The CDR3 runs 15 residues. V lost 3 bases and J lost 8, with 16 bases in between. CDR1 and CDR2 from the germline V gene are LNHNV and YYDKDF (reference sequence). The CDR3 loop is CATSRGTGTGEKLFF. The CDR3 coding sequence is TGTGCCACCAGCAGGGGGACCGGGACTGGCGAAAAACTGTTTTTT.

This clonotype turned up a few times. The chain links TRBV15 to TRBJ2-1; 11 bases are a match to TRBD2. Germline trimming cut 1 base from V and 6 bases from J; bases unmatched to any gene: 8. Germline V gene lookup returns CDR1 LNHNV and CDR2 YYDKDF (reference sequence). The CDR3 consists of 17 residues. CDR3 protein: CATSRGTGTSGSNEQFF. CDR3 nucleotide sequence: TGTGCCACCAGCAGAGGAACCGGGACTAGCGGAAGCAATGAGCAGTTCTTC.

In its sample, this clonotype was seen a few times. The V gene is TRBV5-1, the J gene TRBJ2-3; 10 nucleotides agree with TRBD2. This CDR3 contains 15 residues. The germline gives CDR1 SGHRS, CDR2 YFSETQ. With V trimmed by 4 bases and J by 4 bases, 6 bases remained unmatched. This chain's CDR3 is CASSLAGVSADTQYF. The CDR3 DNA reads TGCGCCAGCAGCCTAGCGGGAGTCAGTGCAGATACGCAGTATTTT.

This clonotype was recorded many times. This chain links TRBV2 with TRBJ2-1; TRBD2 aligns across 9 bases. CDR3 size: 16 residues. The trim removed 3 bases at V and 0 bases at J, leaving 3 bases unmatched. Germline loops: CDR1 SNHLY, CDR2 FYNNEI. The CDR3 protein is CASSDLRGGSYNEQFF. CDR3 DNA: TGTGCCAGCAGTGATCTGCGGGGGGGCTCCTACAATGAGCAGTTCTTC.

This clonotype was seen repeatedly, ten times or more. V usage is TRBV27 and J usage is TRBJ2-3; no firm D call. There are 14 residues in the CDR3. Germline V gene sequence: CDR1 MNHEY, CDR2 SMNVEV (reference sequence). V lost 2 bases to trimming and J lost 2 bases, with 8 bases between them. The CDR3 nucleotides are TGTGCCAGCAGTTTAAGTCTACCCACAGATACGCAGTATTTT. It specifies CASSLSLPTDTQYF.

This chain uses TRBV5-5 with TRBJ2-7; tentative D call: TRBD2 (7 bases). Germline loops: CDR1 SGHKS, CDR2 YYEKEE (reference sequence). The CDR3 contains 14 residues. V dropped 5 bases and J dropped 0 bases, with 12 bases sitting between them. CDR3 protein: CASSKGGNSYEQYF. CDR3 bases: TGTGCCAGCAGTAAGGGGGGGAACTCCTACGAGCAGTACTTC.

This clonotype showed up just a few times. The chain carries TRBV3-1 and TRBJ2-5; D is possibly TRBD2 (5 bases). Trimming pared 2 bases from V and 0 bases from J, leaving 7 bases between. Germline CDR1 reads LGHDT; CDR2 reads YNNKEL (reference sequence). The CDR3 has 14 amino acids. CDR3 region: CASSQPDYQETQYF. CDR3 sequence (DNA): TGTGCCAGCAGCCAACCGGACTACCAAGAGACCCAGTACTTC.

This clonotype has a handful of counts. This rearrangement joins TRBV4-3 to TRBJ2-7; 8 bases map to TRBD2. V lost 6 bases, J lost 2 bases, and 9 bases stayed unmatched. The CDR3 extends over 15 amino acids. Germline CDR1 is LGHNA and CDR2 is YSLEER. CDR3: CASSPPGGATYEQYF. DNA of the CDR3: TGCGCCAGCAGTCCCCCCGGGGGGGCCACCTACGAGCAGTACTTC.

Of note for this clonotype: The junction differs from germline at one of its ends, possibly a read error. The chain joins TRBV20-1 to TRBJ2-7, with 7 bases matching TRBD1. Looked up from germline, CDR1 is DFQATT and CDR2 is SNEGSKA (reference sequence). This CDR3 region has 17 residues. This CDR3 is CCARASHGDRYSYEQYF. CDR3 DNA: TGCTGTGCTAGAGCCTCCCACGGGGACAGATACTCCTACGAGCAGTACTTC.

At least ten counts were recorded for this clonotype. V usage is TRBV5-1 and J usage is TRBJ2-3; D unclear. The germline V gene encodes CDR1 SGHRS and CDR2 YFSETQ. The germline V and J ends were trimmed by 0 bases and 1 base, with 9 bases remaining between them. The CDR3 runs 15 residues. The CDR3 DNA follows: TGCGCCAGCAGCTTGGAGAACACCCGCACAGATACGCAGTATTTT. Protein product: CASSLENTRTDTQYF.